This T cell receptor (beta chain) stems from a study of cytomegalovirus exposure and HLA in healthy donors. Background on the study: In a previous analysis, 95 million to 130 million unique TCR beta sequences were found from 150 million to 200 million T cells.

The PCR was carried out with 60 Vbeta primers and 13 Jbeta primers. Libraries were prepared by immunoSEQ multiplex PCR; TCRdb keeps only in-frame clonotypes and omits some of them. This sample has 150,000 to 200,000 clones; roughly 84% occur once, and the top ten carry about 0.25%. CDR1 and CDR2 (germline): SGHNT, YYREEE (reference sequence). The CDR3 covers 16 residues. The trim removed 5 bases at V and 7 bases at J, leaving 14 bases unmatched. The TCR sequence derives from a boy aged 5-17 years in good health and CMV-seronegative. Input material: PBMCs. The genes are TRBV5-4 and TRBJ1-2; 10 nucleotides align to TRBD1. Here the CDR3 reads CASSRDSGQGSSGYTF. The CDR3 DNA reads TGTGCCAGCAGTCGTGACTCGGGACAGGGGTCGAGTGGCTACACCTTC.